This section outlines one T cell receptor beta chain sequence together with its context. CDR3 size: 17 residues. Per germline, CDR1 MNHNS and CDR2 SASEGT. Trimming removed 0 bases at V and 0 bases at J, with 15 bases between. Treatment: treatment-naive control, cytoreductive nephrectomy. These data are taken from a study of radiation and T cells in renal cell carcinoma. TCRdb's copy holds only in-frame clones and misses some; the assay was immunoSEQ multiplex PCR. The table shows roughly 10,000 clones, with 50% to 65% occurring only once. The rearrangement links TRBV6-1 to TRBJ2-7, with D perhaps given as TRBD1 or TRBD2 (6 bases each). This receptor was obtained from a man aged 40-49 years with renal cell carcinoma. The starting material was tumor tissue, obtained from a patient whose treatment was nephrectomy without radiotherapy. Here the CDR3 reads CASSEALTGAGSYEQYV. CDR3 sequence (DNA): TGTGCCAGCAGTGAAGCTTTGACGGGGGCGGGCTCCTACGAGCAGTACGTC.